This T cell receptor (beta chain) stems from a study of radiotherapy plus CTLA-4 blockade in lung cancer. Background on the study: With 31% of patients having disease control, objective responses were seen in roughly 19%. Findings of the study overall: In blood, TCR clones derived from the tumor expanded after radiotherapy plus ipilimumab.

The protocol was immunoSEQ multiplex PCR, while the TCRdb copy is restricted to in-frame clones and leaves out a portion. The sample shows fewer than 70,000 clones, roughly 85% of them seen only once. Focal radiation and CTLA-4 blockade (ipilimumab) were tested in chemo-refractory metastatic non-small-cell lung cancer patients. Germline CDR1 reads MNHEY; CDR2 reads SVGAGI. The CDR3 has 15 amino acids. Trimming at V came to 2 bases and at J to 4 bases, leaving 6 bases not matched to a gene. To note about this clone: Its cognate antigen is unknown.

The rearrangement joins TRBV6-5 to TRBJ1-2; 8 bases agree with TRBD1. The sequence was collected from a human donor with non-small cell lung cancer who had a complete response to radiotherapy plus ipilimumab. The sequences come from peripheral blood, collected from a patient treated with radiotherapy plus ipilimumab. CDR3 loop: CASSYAGQGGYGYTF. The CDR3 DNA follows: TGTGCCAGCAGTTACGCAGGACAGGGTGGCTATGGCTACACCTTC.